These T cell receptor beta chains were read from a single sample in a study of blood T cell repertoires in COVID-19. Libraries were prepared by immunoSEQ multiplex PCR; TCRdb keeps only in-frame clonotypes and omits some of them. Of about 220,000 clones in the sample, about 90% were seen once. Sequenced sample: peripheral blood. These receptors were obtained from a man aged 35-49 years with active or convalescent COVID-19. The CDR3 runs from the conserved cysteine through the conserved F or W. D genes are given only for firm matches. Clone size is stated in some rows and not others, as once, few, many or a class when expanded.

>TRBV27|.|TRBJ2-7|.
CASSLRLDSFYEQYF
TGTGCCAGCAGTTTAAGACTAGACAGCTTCTACGAGCAGTACTTC
>TRBV4-1|.|TRBJ2-7|TRBD2
CASSQGRGAGSYEQYF
TGCGCCAGCAGCCAAGGTCGAGGAGCGGGGAGCTACGAGCAGTACTTC
>TRBV27|.|TRBJ2-7|TRBD2
CASIGLADYEQYF
TGTGCCAGCATAGGACTAGCGGACTACGAGCAGTACTTC
>TRBV28|.|TRBJ2-4|TRBD1
CATTLSGTGGVVAKNIQYF
TGTGCCACTACACTCTCCGGGACAGGGGGCGTAGTAGCCAAAAACATTCAGTACTTC
>TRBV10-1|.|TRBJ2-7|.
CASSEAESGNEQYF
TGCGCCAGCAGTGAGGCCGAGTCGGGGAACGAGCAGTACTTC
>TRBV19|.|TRBJ2-7|.
CASSIVGGSYEQYF
TGTGCCAGTAGTATAGTCGGCGGGTCCTACGAGCAGTACTTC
>TRBV9|.|TRBJ2-3|.
CASSVGSVGSSKQYF
TGTGCCAGCAGCGTAGGGTCAGTGGGGAGTAGCAAGCAGTATTTT
>TRBV9|.|TRBJ1-5|.
CASSVVSYSNQPQHF
TGCGCCAGCAGCGTAGTTTCGTATAGCAATCAGCCCCAGCATTTT
>TRBV6-1|few|TRBJ1-5|TRBD1
CASSDPGQGSEQPQHF
TGTGCCAGCAGTGATCCGGGACAGGGATCGGAACAGCCCCAGCATTTT
>TRBV27|many|TRBJ2-7|TRBD1
CASSLYLGQGDEQYF
TGTGCCAGCAGTTTATACCTGGGACAGGGGGACGAGCAGTACTTC
>TRBV19|once|TRBJ1-3|.
CASSMTDTGNTIYF
TGTGCCAGTAGTATGACAGATACTGGAAACACCATATATTTT
>TRBV5-4|.|TRBJ1-4|TRBD1
CASSYQGATNEKLFF
TGTGCCAGCAGCTACCAGGGGGCAACTAATGAAAAACTGTTTTTT
>TRBV4-1|.|TRBJ2-7|.
CASSQAREYEQYF
TGCGCCAGCAGCCAAGCCAGGGAATACGAGCAGTACTTC
>TRBV6-6|.|TRBJ1-1|TRBD1
CASSYSSGGNTEAFF
TGTGCCAGCAGTTACTCGTCAGGGGGGAACACTGAAGCTTTCTTT
>TRBV28|.|TRBJ1-4|TRBD1
CASSLGQGPSNEKLFF
TGTGCCAGCAGTCTCGGACAGGGTCCCTCTAATGAAAAACTGTTTTTT
>TRBV30|.|TRBJ1-1|.
CAWYRDINTEAFF
TGTGCCTGGTACAGGGACATCAACACTGAAGCTTTCTTT
>TRBV9|once|TRBJ2-7|.
CASSVRGQSYEQYF
TGTGCCAGCAGCGTACGAGGACAGTCCTACGAGCAGTACTTC
>TRBV19|.|TRBJ1-5|.
CASSSRKDSLNQPQHF
TGTGCCAGTAGTTCGAGGAAAGACAGCCTCAATCAGCCCCAGCATTTT
>TRBV6-6|.|TRBJ2-5|.
CASSPSSVRGRGETQYF
TGTGCCAGCAGTCCCTCCTCGGTACGGGGGAGGGGGGAGACCCAGTACTTC
>TRBV30|.|TRBJ1-3|TRBD1
CAWSPDRASGNTIYF
TGTGCCTGGAGTCCGGACAGGGCTTCTGGAAACACCATATATTTT
>TRBV20-1|.|TRBJ1-2|.
CSAAGTTGYTF
TGCAGTGCAGCCGGGACAACTGGCTACACCTTC
>TRBV29-1|.|TRBJ1-2|.
CSVESGYYGYTF
TGCAGCGTTGAGTCGGGGTACTATGGCTACACCTTC
>TRBV28|.|TRBJ1-1|.
CASSSGTEAFF
TGTGCCAGCAGTTCGGGCACTGAAGCTTTCTTT
>TRBV7-3|.|TRBJ2-3|.
CASSLTSGTDTQYF
TGTGCCAGCAGCTTAACGTCAGGCACAGATACGCAGTATTTT
>TRBV28|.|TRBJ1-5|TRBD1
CASSSPGQGFRLKNQPQHF
TGTGCCAGCAGTTCCCCCGGACAGGGGTTTAGGCTGAAAAATCAGCCCCAGCATTTT
>TRBV4-1|.|TRBJ1-1|.
CASSPKGTEAFF
TGCGCCAGCAGCCCGAAGGGGACTGAAGCTTTCTTT
>TRBV30|.|TRBJ1-5|.
CAWSYEPGQPQHF
TGTGCCTGGAGTTATGAGCCGGGTCAGCCCCAGCATTTT
>TRBV10-2|.|TRBJ2-7|.
CASSPPLGGEQYF
TGCGCCAGCAGTCCCCCACTGGGGGGCGAGCAGTACTTC
>TRBV3-1/TRBV3-2|.|TRBJ2-1|TRBD2
CASSLLGGTINEQFF
TGTGCCAGCAGCCTCCTCGGGGGGACTATCAATGAGCAGTTCTTC